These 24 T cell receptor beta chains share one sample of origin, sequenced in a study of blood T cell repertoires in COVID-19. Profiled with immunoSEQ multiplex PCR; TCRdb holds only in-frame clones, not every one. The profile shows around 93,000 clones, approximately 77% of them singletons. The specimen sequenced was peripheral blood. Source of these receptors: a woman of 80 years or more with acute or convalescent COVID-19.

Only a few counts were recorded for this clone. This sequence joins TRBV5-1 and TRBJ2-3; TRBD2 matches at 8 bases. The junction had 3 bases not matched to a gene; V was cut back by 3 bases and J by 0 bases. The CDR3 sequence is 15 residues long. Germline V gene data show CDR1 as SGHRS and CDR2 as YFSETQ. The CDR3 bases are TGCGCCAGCAGCTACTCTAGCGGGAGCACAGATACGCAGTATTTT. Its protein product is CASSYSSGSTDTQYF.

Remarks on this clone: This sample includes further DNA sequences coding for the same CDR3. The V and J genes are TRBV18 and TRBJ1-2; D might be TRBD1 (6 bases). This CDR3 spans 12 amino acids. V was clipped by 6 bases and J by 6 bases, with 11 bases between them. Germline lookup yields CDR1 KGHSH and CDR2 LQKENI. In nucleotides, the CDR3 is TGTGCCAGCTCTCCGACAGGAGATGGCTACACCTTC. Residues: CASSPTGDGYTF.

In DNA, the CDR3 is TGTGCCAGCAGCTTTGGGAGCTCTGGGGCCAACGTCCTGACTTTC. It encodes CASSFGSSGANVLTF. The chain combines TRBV11-3 with TRBJ2-6; tentatively, D is TRBD2 (5 bases). The CDR3 loop spans 15 amino acids. Trimming took off 3 bases at V and 0 bases at J, with 6 bases between the two ends. Germline CDR1 reads SGHNT; CDR2 reads YENEEA.

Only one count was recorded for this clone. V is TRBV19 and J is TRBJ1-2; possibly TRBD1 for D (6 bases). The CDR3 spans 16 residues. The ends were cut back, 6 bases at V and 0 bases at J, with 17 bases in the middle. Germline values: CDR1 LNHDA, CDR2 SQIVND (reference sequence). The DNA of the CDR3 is TGTGCCAGTAGGACGGGACACACGGCGGCTAACTATGGCTACACCTTC. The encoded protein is CASRTGHTAANYGYTF. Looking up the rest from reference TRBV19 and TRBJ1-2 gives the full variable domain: DGGITQSPKYLFRKEGQNVTLSCEQNLNHDAMYWYRQDPGQGLRLIYYSQIVNDFQKGDIAEGYSVSREKKESFPLTVTSAQKNPTAFYLCASRTGHTAANYGYTFGSGTRLTVV.

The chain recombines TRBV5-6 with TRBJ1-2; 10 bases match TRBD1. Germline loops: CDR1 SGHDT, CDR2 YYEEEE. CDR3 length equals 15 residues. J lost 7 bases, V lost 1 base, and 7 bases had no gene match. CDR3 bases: TGTGCCAGCAGCTTGCAAGAGACAGGGGGCTTTGGCTACACCTTC. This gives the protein CASSLQETGGFGYTF. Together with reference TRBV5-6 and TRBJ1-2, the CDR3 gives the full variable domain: DAGVTQSPTHLIKTRGQQVTLRCSPKSGHDTVSWYQQALGQGPQFIFQYYEEEERQRGNFPDRFSGHQFPNYSSELNVNALLLGDSALYLCASSLQETGGFGYTFGSGTRLTVV.

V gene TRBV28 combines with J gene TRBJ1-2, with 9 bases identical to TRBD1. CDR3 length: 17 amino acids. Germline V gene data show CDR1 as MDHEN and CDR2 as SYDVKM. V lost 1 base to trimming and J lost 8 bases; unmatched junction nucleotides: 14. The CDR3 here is CASSLLPPYTGGRGYTF. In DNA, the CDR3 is TGTGCCAGCAGTTTATTACCCCCTTATACAGGGGGCCGAGGCTACACCTTC.

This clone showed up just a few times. The CDR3 is CASQQGTGGSNQPQHF. The CDR3, as DNA: TGTGCCAGCCAACAGGGGACGGGGGGGAGCAATCAGCCCCAGCATTTT. The gene calls are TRBV18 and TRBJ1-5, with 7 positions matching TRBD1. This CDR3 region has 16 residues. The J segment lost 1 base and the V segment lost 8 bases, leaving 11 bases of the junction unmatched. Germline V gene sequence: CDR1 KGHSH, CDR2 LQKENI. Filled out from reference TRBV18 and TRBJ1-5, the complete variable domain reads NAGVMQNPRHLVRRRGQEARLRCSPMKGHSHVYWYRQLPEEGLKFMVYLQKENIIDESGMPKERFSAEFPKEGPSILRIQQVVRGDSAAYFCASQQGTGGSNQPQHFGDGTRLSIL.

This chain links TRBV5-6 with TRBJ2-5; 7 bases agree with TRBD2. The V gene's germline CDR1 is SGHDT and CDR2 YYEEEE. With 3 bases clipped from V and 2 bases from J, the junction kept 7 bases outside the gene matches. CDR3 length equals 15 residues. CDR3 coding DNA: TGTGCCAGCAGCTCCCGGGGCGGGGGTCAAGAGACCCAGTACTTC. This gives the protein CASSSRGGGQETQYF.

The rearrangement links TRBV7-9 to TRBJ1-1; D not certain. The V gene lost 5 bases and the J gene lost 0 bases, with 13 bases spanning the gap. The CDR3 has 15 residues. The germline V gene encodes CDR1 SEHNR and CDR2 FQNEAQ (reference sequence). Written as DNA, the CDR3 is TGTGCCAGCAGCCCCCAGGCAACCATGAACACTGAAGCTTTCTTT. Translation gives CASSPQATMNTEAFF.

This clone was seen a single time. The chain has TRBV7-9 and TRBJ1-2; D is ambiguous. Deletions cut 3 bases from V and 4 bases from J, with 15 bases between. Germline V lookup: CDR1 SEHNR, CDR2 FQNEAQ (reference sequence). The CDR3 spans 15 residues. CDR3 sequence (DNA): TGTGCCAGCAGCTTGCAACTTGGGGAGGGCTATGGCTACACCTTC. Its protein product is CASSLQLGEGYGYTF.

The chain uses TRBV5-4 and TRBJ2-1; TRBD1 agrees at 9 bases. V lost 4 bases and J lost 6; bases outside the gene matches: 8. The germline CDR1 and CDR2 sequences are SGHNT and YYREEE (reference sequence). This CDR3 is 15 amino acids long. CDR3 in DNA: TGTGCCAGCAGCAGGGGACAGGGAGAGGGCAATGAGCAGTTCTTC. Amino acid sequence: CASSRGQGEGNEQFF.

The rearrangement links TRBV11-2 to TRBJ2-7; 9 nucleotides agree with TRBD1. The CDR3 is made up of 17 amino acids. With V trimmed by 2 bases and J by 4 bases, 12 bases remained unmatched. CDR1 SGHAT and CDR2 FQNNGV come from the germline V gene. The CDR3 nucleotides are TGTGCCAGCAGCTTATATGGGGCCGGGACAGGGCTGTACGAGCAGTACTTC. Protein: CASSLYGAGTGLYEQYF. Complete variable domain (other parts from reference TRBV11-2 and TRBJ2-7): EAGVAQSPRYKIIEKRQSVAFWCNPISGHATLYWYQQILGQGPKLLIQFQNNGVVDDSQLPKDRFSAERLKGVDSTLKIQPAKLEDSAVYLCASSLYGAGTGLYEQYFGPGTRLTVT.

The CDR3 here is CASKTTASSYEQYF. CDR3 DNA sequence: TGTGCCAGCAAGACGACAGCAAGCTCCTACGAGCAGTACTTC. V gene TRBV6-5 combines with J gene TRBJ2-7; TRBD1 might be the D (5 bases). Germline CDR1 and CDR2: MNHEY and SVGAGI. The CDR3 covers 14 residues. V lost 7 bases and J lost 0, with 13 bases in between.

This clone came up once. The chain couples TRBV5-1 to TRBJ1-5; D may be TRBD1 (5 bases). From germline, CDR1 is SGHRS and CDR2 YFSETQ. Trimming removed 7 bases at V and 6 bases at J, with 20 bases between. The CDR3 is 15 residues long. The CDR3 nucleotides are TGCGCCAGCCGACCCGGAGGGGAGGTTGGTCAGCCCCAGCATTTT. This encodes CASRPGGEVGQPQHF. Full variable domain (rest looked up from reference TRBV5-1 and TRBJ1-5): KAGVTQTPRYLIKTRGQQVTLSCSPISGHRSVSWYQQTPGQGLQFLFEYFSETQRNKGNFPGRFSGRQFSNSRSEMNVSTLELGDSALYLCASRPGGEVGQPQHFGDGTRLSIL.

CDR3: CASSLLPDEQYF. The DNA of the CDR3 is TGCGCCAGCAGCCTTCTTCCGGACGAGCAGTACTTC. The chain links TRBV4-1 to TRBJ2-7; D call uncertain. CDR1 and CDR2 (germline): MGHRA, YSYEKL. The CDR3 extends over 12 amino acids. Trimming removed 4 bases at V and 5 bases at J, with 9 bases between.

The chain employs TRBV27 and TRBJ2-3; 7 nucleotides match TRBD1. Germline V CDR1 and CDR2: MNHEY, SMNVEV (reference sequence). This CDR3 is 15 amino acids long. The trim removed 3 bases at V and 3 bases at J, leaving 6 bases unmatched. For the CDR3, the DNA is TGTGCCAGCAGTTTGCAGGGGGTACTAACAGATACGCAGTATTTT. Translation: CASSLQGVLTDTQYF.

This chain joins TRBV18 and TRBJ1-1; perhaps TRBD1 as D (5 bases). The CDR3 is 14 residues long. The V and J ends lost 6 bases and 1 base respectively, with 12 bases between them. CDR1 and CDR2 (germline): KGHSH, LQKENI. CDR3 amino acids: CASSAGPSNTEAFF. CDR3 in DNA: TGTGCCAGCTCCGCGGGGCCTTCGAACACTGAAGCTTTCTTT.

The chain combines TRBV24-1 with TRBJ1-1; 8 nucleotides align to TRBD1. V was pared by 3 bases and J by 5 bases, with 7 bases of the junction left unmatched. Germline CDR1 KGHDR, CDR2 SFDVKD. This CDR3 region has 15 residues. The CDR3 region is CATSDPRQGATEAFF. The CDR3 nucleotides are TGTGCCACCAGTGATCCGCGCCAGGGGGCTACTGAAGCTTTCTTT.

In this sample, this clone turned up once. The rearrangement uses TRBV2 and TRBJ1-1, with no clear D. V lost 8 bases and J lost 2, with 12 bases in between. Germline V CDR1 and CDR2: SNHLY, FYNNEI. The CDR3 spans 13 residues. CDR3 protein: CASAAGPNTEAFF. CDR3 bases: TGTGCCAGCGCGGCGGGCCCTAACACTGAAGCTTTCTTT.

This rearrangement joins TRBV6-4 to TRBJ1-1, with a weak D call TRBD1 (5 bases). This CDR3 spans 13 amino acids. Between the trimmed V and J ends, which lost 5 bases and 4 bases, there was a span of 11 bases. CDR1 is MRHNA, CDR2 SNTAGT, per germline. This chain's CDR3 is CASSSQGGTEAFF. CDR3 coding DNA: TGTGCCAGCAGTTCCCAGGGAGGCACTGAAGCTTTCTTT.

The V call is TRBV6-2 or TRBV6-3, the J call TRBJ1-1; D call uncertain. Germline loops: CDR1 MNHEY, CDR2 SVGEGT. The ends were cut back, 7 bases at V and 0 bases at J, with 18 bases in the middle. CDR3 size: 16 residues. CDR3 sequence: CASIPSGVTMNTEAFF. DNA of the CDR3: TGTGCCAGCATCCCCAGCGGGGTGACCATGAACACTGAAGCTTTCTTT.

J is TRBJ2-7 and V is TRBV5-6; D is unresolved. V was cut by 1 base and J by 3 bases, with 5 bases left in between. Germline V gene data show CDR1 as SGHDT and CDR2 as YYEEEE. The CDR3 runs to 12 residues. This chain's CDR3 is CASSLTDYEQYF. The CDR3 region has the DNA TGTGCCAGCAGCTTGACAGACTACGAGCAGTACTTC. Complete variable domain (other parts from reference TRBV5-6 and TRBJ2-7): DAGVTQSPTHLIKTRGQQVTLRCSPKSGHDTVSWYQQALGQGPQFIFQYYEEEERQRGNFPDRFSGHQFPNYSSELNVNALLLGDSALYLCASSLTDYEQYFGPGTRLTVT.

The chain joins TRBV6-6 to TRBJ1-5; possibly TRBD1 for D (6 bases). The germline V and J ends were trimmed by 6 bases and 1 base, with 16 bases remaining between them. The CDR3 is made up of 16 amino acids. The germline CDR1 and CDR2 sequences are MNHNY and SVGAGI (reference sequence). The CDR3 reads CASSLRSGVSNQPQHF. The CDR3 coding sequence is TGTGCCAGCAGCCTCCGTTCAGGGGTAAGCAATCAGCCCCAGCATTTT.

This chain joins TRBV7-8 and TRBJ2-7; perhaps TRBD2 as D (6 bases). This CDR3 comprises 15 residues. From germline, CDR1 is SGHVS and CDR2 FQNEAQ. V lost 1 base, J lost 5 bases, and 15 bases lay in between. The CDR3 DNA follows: TGTGCCAGCAGCTTAGAGCGGGCCAGGAGGGACGAGCAGTACTTC. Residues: CASSLERARRDEQYF.